Below are 4 T cell receptor beta chains sequenced from a single sample in a study of vaccination and CD4 T cells after COVID-19. The sample's treatment: roughly 11-day PBMC culture with coronavirus spike peptide pools or control peptides (ViraFEST assay). Cultured CD4+ T-cell DNA underwent Oncomine TCR Beta short-read sequencing. One entry per CDR3 protein, called by TCRdb with MiXCR from the PCR reads. In the table there are 15,000 to 20,000 distinct CDR3 sequences, just under 45% of which are singletons. These receptors have no known antigen. The source material was CD4+ T cells from blood, cultured in vitro. The receptors here all came from a human donor who had recovered from COVID-19.

The chain links TRBV5-1 to TRBJ2-5; 10 positions agree with TRBD1. The trim removed 0 bases at V and 7 bases at J, leaving 6 bases unmatched. The CDR3 has 15 residues. CDR1 SGHRS and CDR2 YFSETQ come from the germline V gene. The CDR3 DNA reads TGCGCCAGCAGCTTGGCCGACAGGGGGCAGGGGACCCAGTACTTC. As protein: CASSLADRGQGTQYF.

The chain employs TRBV2 and TRBJ2-7, with 9 bases identical to TRBD1. The trim removed 7 bases at V and 7 bases at J, leaving 8 bases unmatched. The CDR3 is 13 residues long. The germline V gene encodes CDR1 SNHLY and CDR2 FYNNEI. The CDR3 here is CASTLDRGREQYF. The CDR3 nucleotides read TGTGCCAGCACCCTGGACAGGGGTCGGGAGCAGTACTTC.

This clonotype occurred a few times. The chain combines TRBV20-1 with TRBJ1-3; D is perhaps TRBD1 (5 bases). This CDR3 is built from 14 residues. Germline V lookup: CDR1 DFQATT, CDR2 SNEGSKA (reference sequence). Between the trimmed V and J ends, which lost 5 bases and 4 bases, there was a span of 15 bases. CDR3: CSAQDGGEGNTIYF. The CDR3, as DNA: TGCAGTGCTCAAGATGGGGGTGAGGGAAACACCATATATTTT.

The chain is built from TRBV6-1 and TRBJ2-5; D not certain. Between the trimmed V and J ends, which lost 7 bases and 2 bases, there was a span of 23 bases. The CDR3 covers 17 residues. Germline values: CDR1 MNHNS, CDR2 SASEGT. Here the CDR3 reads CASNMLSLRTPQETQYF. In nucleotides, the CDR3 is TGTGCCAGCAATATGCTGAGCCTAAGAACCCCTCAAGAGACCCAGTACTTC.